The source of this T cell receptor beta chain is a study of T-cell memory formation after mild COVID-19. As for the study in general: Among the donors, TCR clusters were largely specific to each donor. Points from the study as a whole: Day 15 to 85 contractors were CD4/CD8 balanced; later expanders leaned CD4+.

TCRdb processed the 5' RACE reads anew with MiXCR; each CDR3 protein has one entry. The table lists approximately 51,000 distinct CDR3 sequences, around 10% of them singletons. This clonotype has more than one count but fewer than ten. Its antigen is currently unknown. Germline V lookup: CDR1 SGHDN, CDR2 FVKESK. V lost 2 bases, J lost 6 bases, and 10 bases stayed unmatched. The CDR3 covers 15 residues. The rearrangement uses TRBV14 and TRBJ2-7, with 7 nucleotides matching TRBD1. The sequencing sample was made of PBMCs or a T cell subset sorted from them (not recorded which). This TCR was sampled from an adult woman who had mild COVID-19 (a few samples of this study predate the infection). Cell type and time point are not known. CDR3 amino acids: CASSQIMGTVREQYF. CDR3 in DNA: TGTGCCAGCAGCCAAATTATGGGGACAGTTCGCGAGCAGTACTTC.